This T cell receptor (beta chain) was profiled in a study of cytomegalovirus exposure and HLA in healthy donors. Study-level points and caveats: More than 150 TCR beta chains were listed as cytomegalovirus-associated. The authors later found HLA-associated TCR beta chains more clonally expanded than equally common others. Being productive about 90% or about 30% of the time was typical of most TCR beta V segments in an earlier analysis.

PCR was performed using 60 Vbeta and 13 Jbeta primers. In the source study's methods: The authors later counted roughly 77 million unique TCR beta chains, around 9.9 million of them shared. Libraries were prepared by immunoSEQ multiplex PCR; TCRdb keeps only in-frame clonotypes and omits some of them. The V and J calls and clone size come from that table; D and trimming were worked out from the DNA. The sample has about 190,000 clones, 80% seen once. Regarding this clone: What it binds is unknown.

The CDR3 length is 13 residues. The germline V gene has CDR1 KGHSH and CDR2 LQKENI. With 6 bases removed from V and 3 bases from J, the gap between germline ends came to 9 bases. Specimen: PBMCs. The rearrangement joins TRBV18 to TRBJ1-5; D is unresolved. The receptor was isolated from a boy between 10 and 17 years old in good health and CMV-seronegative. In DNA form, the CDR3 reads TGTGCCAGCTCGATCGACACCAATCAGCCCCAGCATTTT. It specifies CASSIDTNQPQHF.